Below are 13 T cell receptor beta chains sequenced from a single sample in a study of CD8 T cells in ankylosing spondylitis. TCRdb re-derived calls from the 5' RACE reads in MiXCR, one entry per CDR3 protein. This sample has 150,000 to 200,000 distinct CDR3 sequences, with around a tenth found just once. Sequencing was done on a sample of blood, either unsorted or a sorted T cell fraction (not recorded which). These receptors all come from a female donor with ankylosing spondylitis or in good health (not recorded which).

The chain combines TRBV6-1 with TRBJ2-1, with 7 bases fitting TRBD1. Trimming took 8 bases from V and 3 from J; bases not matched to a gene: 1. The germline V gene has CDR1 MNHNS and CDR2 SASEGT. There are 12 residues in the CDR3. The CDR3: CASRQGYNEQFF. As DNA, the CDR3 is TGTGCCAGCCGACAGGGCTACAATGAGCAGTTCTTC.

The table lists this clonotype with a few counts. The chain has TRBV6-2 or TRBV6-3 and TRBJ2-1, with 13 bases that match TRBD2. The CDR3 extends over 19 amino acids. V dropped 6 bases and J dropped 0; count of bases not matched to a gene: 11. The germline V gene has CDR1 MNHEY and CDR2 SVGEGT. The CDR3 reads CASSFYGLAGASSYNEQFF. CDR3 coding DNA: TGTGCCAGCAGCTTCTACGGACTAGCGGGGGCAAGCTCCTACAATGAGCAGTTCTTC.

This clonotype was observed a few times. This chain uses TRBV4-3 with TRBJ2-2, with D unclear. The length of the CDR3 is 13 residues. Germline V gives CDR1 LGHNA, CDR2 YSLEER. V lost 4 bases and J 1 base, leaving 4 bases between the germline ends. CDR3 residues: CASSRGNTGELFF. CDR3 bases: TGCGCCAGCAGCCGGGGGAACACCGGGGAGCTGTTTTTT.

This clonotype was counted at least ten times. The chain links TRBV5-1 to TRBJ1-2; D is possibly TRBD1 (6 bases). V was pared by 0 bases and J by 3 bases, with 12 bases between. Germline-derived CDR1 and CDR2 are SGHRS and YFSETQ. The CDR3 has 15 residues. The CDR3 DNA is TGCGCCAGCAGCTTGGTACAGGGTCTGGACTATGGCTACACCTTC. Protein product: CASSLVQGLDYGYTF.

This clonotype was counted only a few times. The gene calls are TRBV12-3 or TRBV12-4 and TRBJ1-2; D not certain. The CDR3 is 13 residues long. Trimming took 5 bases from V and 1 from J, leaving 8 bases between them. The CDR3 coding sequence is TGTGCCAGCAGTCCACTGGGTAACTATGGCTACACCTTC. It translates to CASSPLGNYGYTF.

This rearrangement joins TRBV5-5 to TRBJ2-7, with a weak D call TRBD1 (6 bases). The germline V and J ends were trimmed by 1 base and 0 bases, with 14 bases remaining between them. The CDR3 has 16 residues. Germline-derived CDR1 and CDR2 are SGHKS and YYEKEE (reference sequence). CDR3 sequence reads: CASSLTTGLDSYEQYF. For the CDR3, the DNA is TGTGCCAGCAGCTTGACGACAGGACTGGACTCCTACGAGCAGTACTTC.

This clonotype was counted ten times or more. The rearrangement links TRBV12-3 or TRBV12-4 to TRBJ1-1; a weak D match, TRBD1 (5 bases). V dropped 3 bases and J dropped 5 bases, with 13 bases sitting between them. This CDR3 spans 14 amino acids. The CDR3 sequence is CASSFILGGTEAFF. DNA of the CDR3: TGTGCCAGCAGTTTTATACTCGGGGGAACTGAAGCTTTCTTT.

This clonotype was observed a handful of times. This chain's CDR3 is CASSWEFSYEQYF. CDR3 bases: TGCGCCAGCAGCTGGGAATTCTCCTACGAGCAGTACTTC. V usage is TRBV5-1 and J usage is TRBJ2-7; D gene unclear. The V end was cut by 3 bases, the J end by 0 bases, with 7 bases between. Per the germline V gene, CDR1 is SGHRS and CDR2 is YFSETQ. The CDR3 loop spans 13 amino acids.

This clonotype was seen a few times. V and J are TRBV12-3 or TRBV12-4 and TRBJ2-1; 10 nucleotides line up with TRBD2. The CDR3 totals 15 residues. The trim removed 5 bases at V and 7 bases at J, leaving 8 bases unmatched. The CDR3, as DNA: TGTGCCAGCAGTAATCCCGGGACTAGCGAAAATGAGCAGTTCTTC. This encodes CASSNPGTSENEQFF.

This sequence joins TRBV20-1 and TRBJ1-3, with D possibly being TRBD1 (6 bases). Germline V lookup: CDR1 DFQATT, CDR2 SNEGSKA (reference sequence). V lost 4 bases, J lost 6 bases, and 16 bases lay in between. The CDR3 sequence is 14 residues long. The CDR3 spells CSAIGGDPVNTIYF. CDR3 DNA sequence: TGCAGTGCTATAGGGGGGGACCCGGTAAACACCATATATTTT.

The rearrangement joins TRBV7-6 to TRBJ2-5, with D possibly being TRBD2 (6 bases). This CDR3 region has 19 residues. V lost 3 bases, J lost 7 bases, and 30 bases lay in between. The germline V gene has CDR1 SGHVS and CDR2 FNYEAQ. CDR3 coding DNA: TGTGCCAGCAGCTTGGGCCCTTCTCCGGGACTTTCGGCCTATGGGACCCAGTACTTC. This gives the protein CASSLGPSPGLSAYGTQYF.

The chain employs TRBV4-1 and TRBJ2-7; D call uncertain. CDR1 MGHRA and CDR2 YSYEKL come from the germline V gene. V lost 1 base and J lost 1, with 11 bases in between. The CDR3 loop spans 15 amino acids. This chain's CDR3 is CASSQAPSNSYEQYF. CDR3 DNA sequence: TGCGCCAGCAGCCAAGCCCCGTCCAATTCCTACGAGCAGTACTTC.

This clonotype has a count of ten or more. The chain employs TRBV27 and TRBJ2-7; maybe TRBD2 (6 bases). V was shortened by 5 bases and J by 5 bases, with 19 bases between the two germline ends. There are 15 residues in the CDR3. Germline loops: CDR1 MNHEY, CDR2 SMNVEV (reference sequence). This CDR3 reads CASSASTSPLHEQYF. CDR3 DNA sequence: TGTGCCAGCAGTGCCTCGACTAGTCCTTTACACGAGCAGTACTTC.